Here is one T cell receptor (beta chain) with its context. The germline V gene has CDR1 MNHEY and CDR2 SVGAGI. The CDR3 length is 12 residues. Trimming removed 6 bases from V and 6 bases from J, with 8 bases in between. This specimen comes from a study of memory CD8 T cells in hepatitis C reinfection. On the study more broadly: After reinfection, two primary-infection resolvers became chronically infected. HCV reinfection: RNA-positive following two negative tests at least 60 days apart. Pre-reinfection samples were taken 55 to 20 weeks before detection.

The time point is: pre-reinfection, 55 to 20 weeks before reinfection detection. No in vitro expansion preceded TCR sequencing of the sorted cells. Total naive CD8 T cells were sorted as viable CD3+ CD8+ CD45RO- cells from two donors. Using immunoSEQ multiplex PCR, the repertoire was profiled, and TCRdb retains in-frame clones only, with some absent. The sample gives 50,000 or so clones, roughly 90% of which show up once; 1% is in the top ten. The chain employs TRBV6-5 and TRBJ2-2, with D possibly being TRBD1 (5 bases). The material sequenced was naive CD8+ T cells sorted from blood. The TCR originated in a man younger than 35 with hepatitis C virus infection. The CDR3 region is CASSQGSGELFF. In DNA, the CDR3 is TGTGCCAGCAGCCAGGGTTCCGGGGAGCTGTTTTTT.